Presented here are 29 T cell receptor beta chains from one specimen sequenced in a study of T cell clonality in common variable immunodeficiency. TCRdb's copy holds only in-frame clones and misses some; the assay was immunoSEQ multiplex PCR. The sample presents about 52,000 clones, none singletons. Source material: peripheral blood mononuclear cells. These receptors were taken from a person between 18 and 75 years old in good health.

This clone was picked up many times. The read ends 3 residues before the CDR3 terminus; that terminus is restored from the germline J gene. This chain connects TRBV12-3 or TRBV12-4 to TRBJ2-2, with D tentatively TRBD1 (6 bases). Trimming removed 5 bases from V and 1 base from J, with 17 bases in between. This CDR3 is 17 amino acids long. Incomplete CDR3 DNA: TGTGCCAGCAGTCCCTACCACAGGGCATTGAACACCGGGGAG. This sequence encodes CASSPYHRALNTGE. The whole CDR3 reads CASSPYHRALNTGELFF.

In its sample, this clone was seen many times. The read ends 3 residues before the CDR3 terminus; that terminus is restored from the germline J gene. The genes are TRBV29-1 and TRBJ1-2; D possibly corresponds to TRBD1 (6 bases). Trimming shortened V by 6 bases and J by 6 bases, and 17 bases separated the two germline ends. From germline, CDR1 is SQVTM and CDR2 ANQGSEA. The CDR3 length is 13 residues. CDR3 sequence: CSVTVDRLNGYTF. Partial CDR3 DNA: TGCAGCGTCACCGTTGACAGGCTGAATGGC. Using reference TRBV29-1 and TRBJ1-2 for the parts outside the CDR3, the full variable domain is SAVISQKPSRDICQRGTSLTIQCQVDSQVTMMFWYRQQPGQSLTLIATANQGSEATYESGFVIDKFPISRPNLTFSTLTVSNMSPEDSSIYLCSVTVDRLNGYTFGSGTRLTVV.

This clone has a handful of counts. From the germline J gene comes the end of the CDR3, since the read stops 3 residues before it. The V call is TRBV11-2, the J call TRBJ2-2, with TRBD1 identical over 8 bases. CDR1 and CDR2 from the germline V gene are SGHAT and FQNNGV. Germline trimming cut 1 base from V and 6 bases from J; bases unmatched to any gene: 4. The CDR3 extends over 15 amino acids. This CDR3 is CASSLGTGISGELFF. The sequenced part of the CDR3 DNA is TGTGCCAGCAGCTTAGGGACAGGGATCTCCGGGGAG.

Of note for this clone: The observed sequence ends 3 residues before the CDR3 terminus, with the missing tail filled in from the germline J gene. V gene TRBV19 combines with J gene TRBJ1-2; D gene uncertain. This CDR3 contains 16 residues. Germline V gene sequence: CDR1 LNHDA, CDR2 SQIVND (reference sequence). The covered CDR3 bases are TGTGCCAGTAGCCGACTAGCGGGAGAGGTCACAGATACC. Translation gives CASSRLAGEVTDT. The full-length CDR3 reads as CASSRLAGEVTDTYTF.

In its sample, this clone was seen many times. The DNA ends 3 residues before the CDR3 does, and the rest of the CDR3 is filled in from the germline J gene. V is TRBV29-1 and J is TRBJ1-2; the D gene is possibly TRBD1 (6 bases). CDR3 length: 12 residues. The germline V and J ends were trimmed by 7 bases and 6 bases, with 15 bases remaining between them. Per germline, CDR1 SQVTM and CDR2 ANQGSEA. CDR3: CSGIQGTDGYTF. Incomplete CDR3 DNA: TGCAGCGGGATACAGGGAACCGATGGC.

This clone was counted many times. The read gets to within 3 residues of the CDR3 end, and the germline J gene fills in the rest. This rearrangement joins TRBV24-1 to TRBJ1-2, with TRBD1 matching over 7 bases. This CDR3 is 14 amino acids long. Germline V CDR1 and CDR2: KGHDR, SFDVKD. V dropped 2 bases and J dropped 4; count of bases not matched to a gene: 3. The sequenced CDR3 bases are TGTGCCACCAGTGATTCCGGGACAGTCTATGGC. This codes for CATSDSGTVYG. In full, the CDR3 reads CATSDSGTVYGYTF.

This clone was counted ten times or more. CDR3 in amino acids: CACLRSGRSEQYF. CDR3 DNA, as far as it was read: TGTGCCTGTCTACGTAGCGGGAGATCCGAG. The gene calls are TRBV30 and TRBJ2-7; 9 nucleotides align to TRBD2. The missing CDR3 end, 3 residues past where the read stops, is filled in from the germline J gene. Trimming cost V 6 bases and J 6 bases; bases outside gene matches: 9. Germline V gene lookup returns CDR1 GTSNPN and CDR2 SVGIG (reference sequence). This CDR3 region has 13 residues.

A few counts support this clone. Here the CDR3 reads CASSPEHLPGNYGYTF. Partial CDR3 DNA: TGTGCCAGCAGTCCCGAACACCTCCCGGGGAACTATGGC. This sequence joins TRBV6-4 and TRBJ1-2; D is unclear. The read terminates 3 residues ahead of where the CDR3 ends, so the germline J gene completes it. V lost 5 bases to trimming and J lost 2 bases, with 18 bases between them. Germline lookup yields CDR1 MRHNA and CDR2 SNTAGT. The CDR3 has 16 amino acids.

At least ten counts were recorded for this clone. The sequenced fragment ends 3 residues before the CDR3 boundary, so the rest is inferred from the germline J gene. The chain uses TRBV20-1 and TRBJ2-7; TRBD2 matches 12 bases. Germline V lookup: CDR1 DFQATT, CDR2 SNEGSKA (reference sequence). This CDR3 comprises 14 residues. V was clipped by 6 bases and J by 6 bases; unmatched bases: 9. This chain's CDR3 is CSASPGLAGIEQYF. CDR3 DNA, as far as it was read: TGCAGTGCCAGTCCGGGACTAGCGGGTATCGAG.

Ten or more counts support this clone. The CDR3 loop reads CAIRGDSYEQYF. The covered CDR3 bases are TGTGCCATCAGGGGTGACAGTTACGAG. V gene TRBV10-3 combines with J gene TRBJ2-7, with D possibly matching TRBD1 (5 bases). The read terminates 3 residues ahead of where the CDR3 ends, so the germline J gene completes it. This CDR3 has 12 amino acids. Germline V gives CDR1 ENHRY, CDR2 SYGVKD. The ends were cut back, 6 bases at V and 4 bases at J, with 10 bases in the middle.

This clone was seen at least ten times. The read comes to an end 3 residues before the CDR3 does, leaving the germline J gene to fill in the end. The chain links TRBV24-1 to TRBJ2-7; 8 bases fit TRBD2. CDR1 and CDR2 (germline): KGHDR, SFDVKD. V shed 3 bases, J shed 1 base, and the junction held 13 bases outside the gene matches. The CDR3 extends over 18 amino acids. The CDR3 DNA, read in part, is TGTGCCACCAGTGATGCTTTACCATTAGCGGGACCATCCTACGAG. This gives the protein CATSDALPLAGPSYE. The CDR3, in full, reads CATSDALPLAGPSYEQYF.

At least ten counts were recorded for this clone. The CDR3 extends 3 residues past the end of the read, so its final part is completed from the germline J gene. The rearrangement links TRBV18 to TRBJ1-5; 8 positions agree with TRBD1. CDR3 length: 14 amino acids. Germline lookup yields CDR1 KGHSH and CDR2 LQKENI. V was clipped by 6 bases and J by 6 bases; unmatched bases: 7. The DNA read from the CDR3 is TGTGCCAGCTCCCGCGGACAGGGCACTCAGCCC. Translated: CASSRGQGTQP. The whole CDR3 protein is CASSRGQGTQPQHF.

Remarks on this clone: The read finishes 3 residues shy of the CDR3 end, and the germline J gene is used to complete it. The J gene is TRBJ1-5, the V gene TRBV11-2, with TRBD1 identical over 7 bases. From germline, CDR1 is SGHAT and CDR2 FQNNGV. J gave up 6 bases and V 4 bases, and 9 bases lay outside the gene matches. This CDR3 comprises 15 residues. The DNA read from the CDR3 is TGTGCCAGCAGCTCCTTAACAGGGGTAGGTCAGCCC. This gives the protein CASSSLTGVGQP. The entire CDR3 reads CASSSLTGVGQPQHF.

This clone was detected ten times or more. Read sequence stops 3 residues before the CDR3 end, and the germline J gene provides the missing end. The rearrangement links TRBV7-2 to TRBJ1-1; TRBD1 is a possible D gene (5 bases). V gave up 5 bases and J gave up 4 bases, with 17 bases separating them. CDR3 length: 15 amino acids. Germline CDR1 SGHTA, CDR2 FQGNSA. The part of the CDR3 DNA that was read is TGTGCCAGCAGCCTAAAGGTAGGGGCGCGCACTGAA. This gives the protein CASSLKVGARTE. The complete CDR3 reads CASSLKVGARTEAFF.

The DNA read from the CDR3 is TGTGCCAGCTCACCCAGGGCGGAAAGCTCCTACGAG. Its translation: CASSPRAESSYE. The full CDR3 protein reads CASSPRAESSYEQYF. J is TRBJ2-7 and V is TRBV18; D perhaps matches TRBD1 (5 bases). Read data end 3 residues before the CDR3 end; the end is taken from the germline J gene. Germline CDR1 reads KGHSH; CDR2 reads LQKENI. This CDR3 is 15 amino acids long. Trimming removed 3 bases from V and 0 bases from J, with 12 bases in between.

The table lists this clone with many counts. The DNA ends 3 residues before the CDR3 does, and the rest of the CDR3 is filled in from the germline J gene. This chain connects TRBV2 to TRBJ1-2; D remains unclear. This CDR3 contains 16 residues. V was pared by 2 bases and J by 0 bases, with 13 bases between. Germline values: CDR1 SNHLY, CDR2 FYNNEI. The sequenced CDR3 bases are TGTGCCAGCAGTGAATTTTCGAGGCCGACTAACTATGGC. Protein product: CASSEFSRPTNYG. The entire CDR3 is CASSEFSRPTNYGYTF.

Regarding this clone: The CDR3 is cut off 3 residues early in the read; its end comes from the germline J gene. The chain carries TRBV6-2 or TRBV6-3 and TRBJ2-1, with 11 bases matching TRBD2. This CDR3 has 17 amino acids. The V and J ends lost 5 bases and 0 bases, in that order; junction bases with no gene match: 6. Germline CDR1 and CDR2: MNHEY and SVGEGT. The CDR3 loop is CASSRLAGGYSYNEQFF. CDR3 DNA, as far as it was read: TGTGCCAGCAGTCGCCTAGCGGGGGGCTACTCCTACAATGAG.

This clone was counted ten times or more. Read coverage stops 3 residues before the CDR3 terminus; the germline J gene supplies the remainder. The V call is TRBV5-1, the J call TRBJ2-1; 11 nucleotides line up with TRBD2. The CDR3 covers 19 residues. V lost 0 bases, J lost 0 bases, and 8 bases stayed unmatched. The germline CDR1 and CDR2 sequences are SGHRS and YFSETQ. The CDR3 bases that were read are TGCGCCAGCAGCTTGGGGGGGGGACTAGCGGTGAGCTCCTACAATGAG. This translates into CASSLGGGLAVSSYNE. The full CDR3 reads CASSLGGGLAVSSYNEQFF.

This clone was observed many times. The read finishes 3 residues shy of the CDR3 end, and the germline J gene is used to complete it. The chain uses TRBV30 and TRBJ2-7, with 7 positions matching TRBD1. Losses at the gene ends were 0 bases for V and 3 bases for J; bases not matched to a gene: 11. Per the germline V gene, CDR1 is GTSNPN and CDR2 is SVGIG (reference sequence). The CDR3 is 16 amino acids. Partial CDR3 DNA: TGTGCCTGGAGTGTAGTTCGGGACAGCACTTACTACGAG. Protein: CAWSVVRDSTYYE. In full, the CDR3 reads CAWSVVRDSTYYEQYF.

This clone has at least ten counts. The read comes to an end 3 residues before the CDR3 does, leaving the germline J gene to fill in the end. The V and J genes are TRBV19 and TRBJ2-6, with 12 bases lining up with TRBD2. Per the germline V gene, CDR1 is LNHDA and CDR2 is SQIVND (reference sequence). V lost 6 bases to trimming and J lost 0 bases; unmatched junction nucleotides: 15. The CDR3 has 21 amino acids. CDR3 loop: CASRDGLAGSRGPSGANVLTF. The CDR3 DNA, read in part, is TGTGCCAGTAGGGACGGACTAGCGGGATCGCGGGGGCCCTCTGGGGCCAACGTC. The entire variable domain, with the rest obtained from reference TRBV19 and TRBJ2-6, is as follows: DGGITQSPKYLFRKEGQNVTLSCEQNLNHDAMYWYRQDPGQGLRLIYYSQIVNDFQKGDIAEGYSVSREKKESFPLTVTSAQKNPTAFYLCASRDGLAGSRGPSGANVLTFGAGSRLTVL.

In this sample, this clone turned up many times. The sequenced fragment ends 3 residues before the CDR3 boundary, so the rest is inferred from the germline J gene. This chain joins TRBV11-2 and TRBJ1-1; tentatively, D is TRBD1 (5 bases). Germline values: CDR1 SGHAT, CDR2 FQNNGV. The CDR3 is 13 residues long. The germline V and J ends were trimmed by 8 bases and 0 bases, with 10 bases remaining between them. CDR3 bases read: TGTGCCAGCTCAGACAGACTGAACACTGAA. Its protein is CASSDRLNTE. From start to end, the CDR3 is CASSDRLNTEAFF.

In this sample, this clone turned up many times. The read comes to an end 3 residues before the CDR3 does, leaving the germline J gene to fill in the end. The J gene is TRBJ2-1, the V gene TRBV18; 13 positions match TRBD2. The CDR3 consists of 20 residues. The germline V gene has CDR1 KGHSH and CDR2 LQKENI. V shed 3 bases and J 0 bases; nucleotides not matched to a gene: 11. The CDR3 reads CASSPLRTSGSDISYNEQFF. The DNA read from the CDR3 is TGTGCCAGCTCACCCCTCCGGACTAGCGGGAGTGACATCTCCTACAATGAG.

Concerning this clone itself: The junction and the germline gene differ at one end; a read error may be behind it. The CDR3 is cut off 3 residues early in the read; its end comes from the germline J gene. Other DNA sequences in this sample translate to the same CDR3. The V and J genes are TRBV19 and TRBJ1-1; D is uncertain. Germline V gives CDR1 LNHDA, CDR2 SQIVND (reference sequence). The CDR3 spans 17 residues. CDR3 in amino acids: CASSIAPTHSGNTEAFF. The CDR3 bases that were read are TGCGCCAGTAGTATAGCCCCCACCCATAGCGGTAACACCGAA. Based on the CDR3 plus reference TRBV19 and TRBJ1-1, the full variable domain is DGGITQSPKYLFRKEGQNVTLSCEQNLNHDAMYWYRQDPGQGLRLIYYSQIVNDFQKGDIAEGYSVSREKKESFPLTVTSAQKNPTAFYLCASSIAPTHSGNTEAFFGQGTRLTVV.

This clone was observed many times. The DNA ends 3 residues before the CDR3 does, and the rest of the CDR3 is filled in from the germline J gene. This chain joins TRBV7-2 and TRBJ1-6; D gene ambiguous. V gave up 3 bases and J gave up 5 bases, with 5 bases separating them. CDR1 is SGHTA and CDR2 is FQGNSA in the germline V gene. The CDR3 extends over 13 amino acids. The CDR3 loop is CASSFSDNSPLHF. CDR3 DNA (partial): TGTGCCAGCAGCTTTAGTGATAATTCACCC. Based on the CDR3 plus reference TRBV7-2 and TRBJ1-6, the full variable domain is GAGVSQSPSNKVTEKGKDVELRCDPISGHTALYWYRQSLGQGLEFLIYFQGNSAPDKSGLPSDRFSAERTGGSVSTLTIQRTQQEDSAVYLCASSFSDNSPLHFGNGTRLTVT.

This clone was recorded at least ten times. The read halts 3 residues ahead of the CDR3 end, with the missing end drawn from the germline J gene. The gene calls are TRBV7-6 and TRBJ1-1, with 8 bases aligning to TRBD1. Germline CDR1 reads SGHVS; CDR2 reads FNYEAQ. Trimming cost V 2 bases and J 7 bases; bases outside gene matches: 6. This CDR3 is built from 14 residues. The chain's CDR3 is CASSLHQGQVEAFF. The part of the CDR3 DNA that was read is TGTGCCAGCAGCTTACATCAGGGACAGGTTGAA.

CDR3 bases read: TGCAGTGCTAGGAAGGCACAGGGGCTCGCCCCAAACTTCAATCAGCCG. Translating gives CSARKAQGLAPNFNQP. The complete CDR3 sequence is CSARKAQGLAPNFNQPQYF. The chain carries TRBV20-1 and TRBJ2-3, with TRBD1 matching 7 bases. The missing CDR3 end, 3 residues past where the read stops, is filled in from the germline J gene. There are 19 residues in the CDR3. Germline V gene sequence: CDR1 DFQATT, CDR2 SNEGSKA (reference sequence).

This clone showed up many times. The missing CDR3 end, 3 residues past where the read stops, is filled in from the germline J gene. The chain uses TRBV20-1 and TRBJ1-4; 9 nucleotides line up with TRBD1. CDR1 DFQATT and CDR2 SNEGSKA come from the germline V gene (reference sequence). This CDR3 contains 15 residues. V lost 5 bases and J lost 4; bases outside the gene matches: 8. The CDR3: CSAHLDRGDNEKLFF. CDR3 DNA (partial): TGCAGTGCTCACCTCGACAGGGGGGATAATGAAAAA.

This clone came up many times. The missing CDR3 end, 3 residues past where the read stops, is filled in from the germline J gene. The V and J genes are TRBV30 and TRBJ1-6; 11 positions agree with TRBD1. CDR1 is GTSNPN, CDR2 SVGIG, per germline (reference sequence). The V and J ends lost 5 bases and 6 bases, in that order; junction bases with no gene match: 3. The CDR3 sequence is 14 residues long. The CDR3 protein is CAWGQGALNSPLHF. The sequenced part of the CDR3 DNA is TGTGCCTGGGGACAGGGGGCGCTTAATTCACCC.

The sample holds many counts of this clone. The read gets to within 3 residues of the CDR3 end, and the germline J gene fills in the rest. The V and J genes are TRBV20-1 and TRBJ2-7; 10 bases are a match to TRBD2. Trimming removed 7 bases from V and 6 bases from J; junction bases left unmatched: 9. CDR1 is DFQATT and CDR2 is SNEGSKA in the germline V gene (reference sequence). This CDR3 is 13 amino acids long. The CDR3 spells CSGATSGISEQYF. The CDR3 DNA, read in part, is TGCAGTGGAGCCACTAGCGGGATTTCCGAG.